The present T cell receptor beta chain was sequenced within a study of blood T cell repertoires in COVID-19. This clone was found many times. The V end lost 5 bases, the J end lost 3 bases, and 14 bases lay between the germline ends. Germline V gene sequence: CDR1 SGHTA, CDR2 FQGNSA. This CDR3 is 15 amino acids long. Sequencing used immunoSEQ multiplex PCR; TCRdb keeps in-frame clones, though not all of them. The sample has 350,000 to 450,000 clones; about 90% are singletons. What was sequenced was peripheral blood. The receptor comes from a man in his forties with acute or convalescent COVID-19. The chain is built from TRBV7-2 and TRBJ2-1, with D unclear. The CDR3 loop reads CASSGLGIHYNEQFF. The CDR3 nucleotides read TGTGCCAGCAGCGGCCTAGGCATTCACTACAATGAGCAGTTCTTC. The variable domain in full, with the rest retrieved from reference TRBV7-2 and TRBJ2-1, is GAGVSQSPSNKVTEKGKDVELRCDPISGHTALYWYRQSLGQGLEFLIYFQGNSAPDKSGLPSDRFSAERTGGSVSTLTIQRTQQEDSAVYLCASSGLGIHYNEQFFGPGTRLTVL.